This T cell receptor (beta chain) was captured in a study of blood T cell repertoires in COVID-19. V lost 4 bases, J lost 4 bases, and 9 bases stayed unmatched. Looked up from germline, CDR1 is LNHDA and CDR2 is SQIVND (reference sequence). The CDR3 contains 16 residues. Sequencing used immunoSEQ multiplex PCR; TCRdb keeps in-frame clones, though not all of them. In the table there are over 120,000 clones, roughly 78% of which are singletons. The gene calls are TRBV19 and TRBJ1-1, with TRBD1 matching 10 bases. The source material was PBMCs or T cells enriched from blood (not recorded which). This clonotype was sampled from a woman in her forties or fifties who had recovered from COVID-19. In DNA form, the CDR3 reads TGTGCCAGTAGTACCGGGACAGGGGATGGGGCCACTGAAGCTTTCTTT. Residues: CASSTGTGDGATEAFF.